The present T cell receptor (beta chain) was sequenced within a study of OX40 agonist ivuxolimab in advanced cancers. Study in general: At doses from 0.01 to 10 mg/kg, patients were given intravenous ivuxolimab every 2 weeks. Study observations and caveats: Low clonal expansion, among the lowest seen, marked partial responders at 0.1-3.0 mg/kg. Clonal expansion by week 6 occurred in CD4+ and CD8+ blood T cells (at 0.1 to 3.0 mg/kg).

Generated by immunoSEQ multiplex PCR, the TCRdb table keeps only in-frame clones and is missing some. The sample records 35,000 to 55,000 clones, roughly nine tenths being singletons. V was shortened by 2 bases and J by 1 base, with 24 bases between the two germline ends. Germline lookup yields CDR1 SGHDT and CDR2 YYEEEE. The CDR3 is 19 amino acids. About this clone itself: What it binds is not known.

Researchers took blood at baseline, on cycle 4 day 1, and on cycle 7 day 1. The chain uses TRBV5-6 and TRBJ1-1, with D uncertain. This TCR came from an adult with an advanced solid tumor such as melanoma, head and neck, liver or kidney cancer. The sample here was CD4+ or CD8+ T cells sorted from blood, taken in a trial of the OX40 agonist ivuxolimab. The CDR3 region is CASSFGPGRYLKQNTEAFF. CDR3 coding DNA: TGTGCCAGCAGCTTCGGCCCCGGCCGTTACCTCAAACAGAACACTGAAGCTTTCTTT.